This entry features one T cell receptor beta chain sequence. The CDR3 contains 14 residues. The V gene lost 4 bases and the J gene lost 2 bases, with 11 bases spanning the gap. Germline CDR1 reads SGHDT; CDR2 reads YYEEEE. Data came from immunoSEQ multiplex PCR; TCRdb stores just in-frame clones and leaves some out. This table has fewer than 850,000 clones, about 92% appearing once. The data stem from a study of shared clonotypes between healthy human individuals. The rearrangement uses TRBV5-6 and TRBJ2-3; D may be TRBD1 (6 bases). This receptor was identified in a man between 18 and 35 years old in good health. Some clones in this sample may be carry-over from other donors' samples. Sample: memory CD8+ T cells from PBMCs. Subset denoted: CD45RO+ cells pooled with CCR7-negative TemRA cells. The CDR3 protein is CASSEGEYTDTQYF. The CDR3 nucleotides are TGTGCCAGCAGCGAGGGGGAGTACACAGATACGCAGTATTTT.